Each of the 20 T cell receptor beta chains below was sequenced from the same sample in a study of shared clonotypes between healthy human individuals. Using immunoSEQ multiplex PCR, the repertoire was profiled, and TCRdb retains in-frame clones only, with some absent. The sample shows over 800,000 clones, 80% to 95% of them seen only once. Naive CD8 cells were CD45RO-negative, positively selected for CCR7, excluding terminally differentiated effector memory CD45RA+ cells. Sequencing used naive CD8+ T cells sorted from blood. These receptors were taken from a man aged 25-45 years in good health.

V is TRBV7-6 and J is TRBJ2-1, with 9 bases aligning to TRBD2. Germline loops: CDR1 SGHVS, CDR2 FNYEAQ. The CDR3 is made up of 14 amino acids. The junction had 1 base not matched to a gene; V was cut back by 3 bases and J by 4 bases. CDR3 sequence reads: CASSFSGGYNEQFF. CDR3 in DNA: TGTGCCAGCAGCTTTAGCGGGGGATACAATGAGCAGTTCTTC.

This clone was recorded only once. The rearrangement uses TRBV2 and TRBJ2-2; 10 bases agree with TRBD1. CDR1 is SNHLY and CDR2 is FYNNEI in the germline V gene. The CDR3 is 16 amino acids. The junction had 11 bases not matched to a gene; V was cut back by 8 bases and J by 5 bases. The CDR3, as DNA: TGTGCCAGCCCTTCGACGGACAGGGGGGAAACCGGGGAGCTGTTTTTT. Encoded protein: CASPSTDRGETGELFF. Looking up the rest from reference TRBV2 and TRBJ2-2 gives the full variable domain: EPEVTQTPSHQVTQMGQEVILRCVPISNHLYFYWYRQILGQKVEFLVSFYNNEISEKSEIFDDQFSVERPDGSNFTLKIRSTKLEDSAMYFCASPSTDRGETGELFFGEGSRLTVL.

The chain recombines TRBV27 with TRBJ2-1; weak D call: TRBD2 (5 bases). Germline-derived CDR1 and CDR2 are MNHEY and SMNVEV (reference sequence). The CDR3 covers 13 residues. Trimming left V 7 bases short and J 6 bases short, with 13 bases between. CDR3 amino acids: CASTDYWGNEQFF. The DNA of the CDR3 is TGTGCCAGCACCGACTACTGGGGCAATGAGCAGTTCTTC.

The chain uses TRBV27 and TRBJ1-1, with 7 bases lining up with TRBD1. Germline CDR1 MNHEY, CDR2 SMNVEV (reference sequence). V lost 6 bases, J lost 0 bases, and 4 bases stayed unmatched. CDR3 length: 14 amino acids. DNA for the CDR3: TGTGCCAGCAGCTGGGACAGACTGAACACTGAAGCTTTCTTT. It codes for CASSWDRLNTEAFF.

The chain combines TRBV6-6 with TRBJ2-1; 8 positions match TRBD1. Germline V lookup: CDR1 MNHNY, CDR2 SVGAGI (reference sequence). V shed 4 bases and J 10 bases; nucleotides not matched to a gene: 6. The CDR3 has 13 residues. CDR3 coding DNA: TGTGCCAGCAGTTCGACAGGGGTGTCAGAGCAGTTCTTC. Amino acid sequence: CASSSTGVSEQFF.

This clone has a single count. The rearrangement joins TRBV5-1 to TRBJ2-5; D unclear. The CDR3 covers 13 residues. Looked up from germline, CDR1 is SGHRS and CDR2 is YFSETQ. Trimming took off 1 base at V and 2 bases at J, with 6 bases between the two ends. The CDR3: CASSLTLQETQYF. The CDR3 bases are TGCGCCAGCAGCTTGACGTTACAAGAGACCCAGTACTTC.

The V gene is TRBV28, the J gene TRBJ1-3, with D uncertain. The CDR3 runs 15 residues. Germline V gene lookup returns CDR1 MDHEN and CDR2 SYDVKM. The V end was cut by 8 bases, the J end by 0 bases, with 14 bases between. The CDR3 DNA reads TGTGCCAGCCTACCGGGTCGGAACTCTGGAAACACCATATATTTT. The encoded protein is CASLPGRNSGNTIYF.

The chain carries TRBV27 and TRBJ2-5; no reliable D call. CDR1 is MNHEY, CDR2 SMNVEV, per germline (reference sequence). V was trimmed by 8 bases and J by 4 bases, leaving 8 bases between them. This CDR3 has 11 residues. CDR3 coding DNA: TGTGCCAGCGCCTTGGGAGAGACCCAGTACTTC. Its translation: CASALGETQYF.

The chain uses TRBV19 and TRBJ2-5, with TRBD2 as a possible D gene (5 bases). Germline CDR1 and CDR2: LNHDA and SQIVND (reference sequence). V lost 5 bases to trimming and J lost 4 bases, with 14 bases between them. The CDR3 runs to 14 residues. The CDR3 region has the DNA TGTGCCAGTAGTCCCCGCCGGGGTTCAGAGACCCAGTACTTC. It translates to CASSPRRGSETQYF.

The chain joins TRBV29-1 to TRBJ2-7; no reliable D call. Trimming shortened V by 7 bases and J by 0 bases, and 10 bases separated the two germline ends. CDR1 is SQVTM and CDR2 is ANQGSEA in the germline V gene. The CDR3 sequence is 12 residues long. CDR3 in amino acids: CSGIADSYEQYF. CDR3 nucleotides: TGCAGCGGTATAGCAGACTCCTACGAGCAGTACTTC.

This sequence joins TRBV7-9 and TRBJ2-1; 11 bases map to TRBD1. Germline CDR1 reads SEHNR; CDR2 reads FQNEAQ (reference sequence). The CDR3 spans 14 residues. V shed 5 bases, J shed 6 bases, and the junction held 3 bases outside the gene matches. The CDR3 DNA is TGTGCCAGCAGCACCGGGACAGGGGGCAATGAGCAGTTCTTC. This translates into CASSTGTGGNEQFF.

V usage is TRBV4-1 and J usage is TRBJ1-1; D not certain. V lost 0 bases and J lost 4, with 9 bases in between. The germline gives CDR1 MGHRA, CDR2 YSYEKL. This CDR3 comprises 14 residues. In DNA, the CDR3 is TGCGCCAGCAGCCAAGATGCGGGGTTCACTGAAGCTTTCTTT. Amino acid sequence: CASSQDAGFTEAFF.

The V call is TRBV5-1, the J call TRBJ2-5, with D perhaps TRBD2 (5 bases). V gave up 0 bases and J gave up 9 bases, with 15 bases separating them. The CDR3 has 14 residues. CDR1 SGHRS and CDR2 YFSETQ come from the germline V gene. The CDR3 reads CASSLAGRMEAQYF. CDR3 nucleotide sequence: TGCGCCAGCAGCTTGGCCGGTAGGATGGAGGCCCAGTACTTC.

The chain links TRBV7-9 to TRBJ2-1, with TRBD2 matching 9 bases. The germline CDR1 and CDR2 sequences are SEHNR and FQNEAQ (reference sequence). J was trimmed by 7 bases and V by 4 bases; bases with no gene match: 11. CDR3 length: 16 amino acids. Here the CDR3 reads CASSYLAGSQRNEQFF. The CDR3 nucleotides are TGTGCCAGCAGCTACCTAGCGGGATCCCAAAGGAATGAGCAGTTCTTC.

This chain links TRBV7-9 with TRBJ2-1; 9 bases fit TRBD1. CDR1 and CDR2 (germline): SEHNR, FQNEAQ (reference sequence). CDR3 size: 17 residues. The trim removed 6 bases at V and 6 bases at J, leaving 15 bases unmatched. CDR3 nucleotides: TGTGCCAGCAGGAACCGTGAGAGACAGGGGGAATTCAATGAGCAGTTCTTC. This gives the protein CASRNRERQGEFNEQFF.

As concerns this clone: This specimen includes other DNA sequences encoding the same CDR3. V gene TRBV27 combines with J gene TRBJ2-7, with TRBD1 identical over 8 bases. This CDR3 is built from 14 residues. The trim removed 2 bases at V and 6 bases at J, leaving 6 bases unmatched. The V gene's germline CDR1 is MNHEY and CDR2 SMNVEV (reference sequence). CDR3: CASSLGQGALEQYF. As DNA, the CDR3 is TGTGCCAGCAGTTTAGGGCAGGGGGCGCTCGAGCAGTACTTC.

The chain combines TRBV19 with TRBJ2-7; D tentatively fits TRBD1 or TRBD2 (6 bases each). CDR1 and CDR2 from the germline V gene are LNHDA and SQIVND (reference sequence). Trimming removed 6 bases from V and 2 bases from J, with 14 bases in between. This CDR3 is 14 amino acids long. The CDR3 region is CASRSRGVPYEQYF. CDR3 bases: TGTGCCAGTAGGAGTAGGGGGGTCCCCTACGAGCAGTACTTC.

The rearrangement links TRBV9 to TRBJ2-3; 8 nucleotides line up with TRBD1. Germline CDR1 and CDR2: SGDLS and YYNGEE. Trimming removed 1 base from V and 1 base from J; junction bases left unmatched: 2. The CDR3 loop spans 15 amino acids. The CDR3: CASSVQGAGTDTQYF. DNA for the CDR3: TGTGCCAGCAGCGTACAGGGGGCTGGCACAGATACGCAGTATTTT.

The V call is TRBV27, the J call TRBJ2-7; TRBD1 aligns across 9 bases. There are 16 residues in the CDR3. V dropped 6 bases and J dropped 6; count of bases not matched to a gene: 15. Germline lookup yields CDR1 MNHEY and CDR2 SMNVEV (reference sequence). The CDR3 is CASSPLDRGFPLEQYF. The CDR3 bases are TGTGCCAGCAGCCCATTGGACAGGGGTTTTCCCCTCGAGCAGTACTTC.

In this sample, this clone turned up once. The chain combines TRBV4-1 with TRBJ2-7; 8 bases are a match to TRBD1. After removal of 5 bases from V and 3 bases from J, the junction contained 6 bases not matched to a gene. The germline CDR1 and CDR2 sequences are MGHRA and YSYEKL. The CDR3 runs 14 residues. The CDR3 DNA is TGCGCCAGCAGCACCGACAGGGGAGGCTACGAGCAGTACTTC. Encoded protein: CASSTDRGGYEQYF.